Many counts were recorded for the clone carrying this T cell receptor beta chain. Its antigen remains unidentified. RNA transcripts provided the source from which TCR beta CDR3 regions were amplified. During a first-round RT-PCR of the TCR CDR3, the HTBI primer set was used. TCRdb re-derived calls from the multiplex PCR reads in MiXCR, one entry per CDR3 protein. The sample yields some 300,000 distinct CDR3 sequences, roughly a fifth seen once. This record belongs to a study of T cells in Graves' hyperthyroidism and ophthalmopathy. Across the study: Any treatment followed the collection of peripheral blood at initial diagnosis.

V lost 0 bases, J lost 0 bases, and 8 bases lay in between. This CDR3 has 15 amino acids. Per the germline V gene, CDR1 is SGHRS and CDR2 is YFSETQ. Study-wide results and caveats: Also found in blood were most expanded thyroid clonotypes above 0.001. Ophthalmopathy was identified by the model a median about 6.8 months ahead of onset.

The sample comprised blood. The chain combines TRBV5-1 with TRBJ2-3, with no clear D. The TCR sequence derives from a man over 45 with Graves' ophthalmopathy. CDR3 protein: CASSLDSTSTDTQYF. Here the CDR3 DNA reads TGCGCCAGCAGCTTGGATTCTACTAGCACAGATACGCAGTATTTT.